This TCR beta chain was found in a study of T-cell reconstitution after alpha-beta-depleted transplantation in children. CDR3 length equals 14 residues. V lost 3 bases to trimming and J lost 6 bases, with 12 bases between them. The V gene's germline CDR1 is LNHNV and CDR2 YYDKDF (reference sequence). Many counts were recorded for this clonotype. What it binds is not known. This sample's TCRbeta library carried unique molecular identifier barcodes. TCRdb ran MiXCR on the PCR reads and lists one entry per CDR3 protein. The sample comprises about 440,000 distinct CDR3 sequences, about 45% of which are singletons, and 27% rests with the top ten. Study results and limitations: Approximately two months post-transplant, alpha-beta T cells reportedly originated from several hundred expanded graft clones. Surviving recipient T cells and thymic progenitors accounted for the high day-60 TCRbeta diversity observed in some patients. Newly produced T cells mostly provided counts and TCRbeta diversity after one year, as hyperexpanded clones declined.

The chain couples TRBV15 to TRBJ1-5; TRBD1 is a possible D gene (5 bases). This clonotype was obtained from a girl aged 2-10 years with aplastic anemia, due to receive a stem cell transplant. The sample in question was PBMCs, obtained before TCRalphabeta/CD19-depleted stem cell transplant. This CDR3 is CATSSWSGGQPQHF. The DNA of the CDR3 is TGTGCCACCAGCAGTTGGAGCGGGGGTCAGCCCCAGCATTTT.